This T cell receptor beta chain was recovered during a study of blood T cell repertoires in COVID-19. Background on the study: Acute and convalescent COVID-19 specimens originated in the United States, Italy and Spain.

Method: immunoSEQ multiplex PCR; TCRdb's copy keeps in-frame clones and lacks some. The profile shows just over 650,000 clones, about nine tenths of them singletons. Trimming took 1 base from V and 4 from J, leaving 8 bases between them. Per germline, CDR1 SGHVS and CDR2 FQNEAQ. The CDR3 covers 14 residues. Source material: peripheral blood. V and J are TRBV7-8 and TRBJ1-5, with TRBD1 as a possible D gene (5 bases). This TCR derives from a woman aged 18-29 years with acute or convalescent COVID-19. The CDR3 sequence: CASSLEGKNQPQHF. Written as DNA, the CDR3 is TGTGCCAGCAGCTTAGAGGGGAAGAATCAGCCCCAGCATTTT.